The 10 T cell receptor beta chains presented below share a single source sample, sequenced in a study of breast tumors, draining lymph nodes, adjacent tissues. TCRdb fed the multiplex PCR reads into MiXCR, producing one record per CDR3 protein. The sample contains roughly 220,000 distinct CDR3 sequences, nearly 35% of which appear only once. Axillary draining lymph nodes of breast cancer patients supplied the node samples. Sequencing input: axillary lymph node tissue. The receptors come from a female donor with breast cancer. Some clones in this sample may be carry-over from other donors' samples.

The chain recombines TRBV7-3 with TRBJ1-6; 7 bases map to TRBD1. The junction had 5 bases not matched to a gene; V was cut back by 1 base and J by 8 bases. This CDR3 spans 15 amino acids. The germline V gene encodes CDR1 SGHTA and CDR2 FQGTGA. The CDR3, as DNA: TGTGCCAGCAGCTTAAGCAGGGACAGATATTCACCCCTCCACTTT. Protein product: CASSLSRDRYSPLHF.

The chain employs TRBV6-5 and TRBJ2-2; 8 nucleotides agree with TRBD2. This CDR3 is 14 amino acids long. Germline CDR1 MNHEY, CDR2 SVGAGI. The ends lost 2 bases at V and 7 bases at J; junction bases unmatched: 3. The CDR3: CASSYVGTSGELFF. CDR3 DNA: TGTGCCAGCAGTTACGTGGGGACTAGCGGGGAGCTGTTTTTT.

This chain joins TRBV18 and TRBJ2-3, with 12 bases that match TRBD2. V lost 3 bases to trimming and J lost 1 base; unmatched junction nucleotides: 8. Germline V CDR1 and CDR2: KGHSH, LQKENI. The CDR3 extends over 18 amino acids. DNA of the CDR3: TGTGCCAGCTCACCTCTAGCGGGAGGGCCCCTTGGCACAGATACGCAGTATTTT. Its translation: CASSPLAGGPLGTDTQYF. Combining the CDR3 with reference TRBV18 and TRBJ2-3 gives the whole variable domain NAGVMQNPRHLVRRRGQEARLRCSPMKGHSHVYWYRQLPEEGLKFMVYLQKENIIDESGMPKERFSAEFPKEGPSILRIQQVVRGDSAAYFCASSPLAGGPLGTDTQYFGPGTRLTVL.

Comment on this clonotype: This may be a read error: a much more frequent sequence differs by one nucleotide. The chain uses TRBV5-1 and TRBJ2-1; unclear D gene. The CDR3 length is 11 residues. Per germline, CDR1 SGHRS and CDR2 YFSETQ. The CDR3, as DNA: TGCGTCAGCAGCTTGGCGGATGAGCAGTTCTTC. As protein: CVSSLADEQFF. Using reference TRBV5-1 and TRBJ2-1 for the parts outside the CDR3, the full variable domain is KAGVTQTPRYLIKTRGQQVTLSCSPISGHRSVSWYQQTPGQGLQFLFEYFSETQRNKGNFPGRFSGRQFSNSRSEMNVSTLELGDSALYLCVSSLADEQFFGPGTRLTVL.

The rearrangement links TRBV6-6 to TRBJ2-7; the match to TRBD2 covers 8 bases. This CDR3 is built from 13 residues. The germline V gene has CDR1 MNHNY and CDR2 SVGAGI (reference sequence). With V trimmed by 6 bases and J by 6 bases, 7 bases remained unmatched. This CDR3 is CASRQRERGEQYF. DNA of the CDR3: TGTGCCAGCAGACAGCGGGAGAGGGGCGAGCAGTACTTC.

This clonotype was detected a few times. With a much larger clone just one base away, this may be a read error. This chain's CDR3 is CASSHMDGSYGYTF. CDR3 sequence (DNA): TGTGCCAGCAGTCACATGGACGGATCCTATGGCTACACCTTC. V and J are TRBV6-6 and TRBJ1-2, with unresolved D. Looked up from germline, CDR1 is MNHNY and CDR2 is SVGAGI (reference sequence). The CDR3 has 14 residues. V shed 5 bases and J shed 4 bases, with 14 bases lying between them.

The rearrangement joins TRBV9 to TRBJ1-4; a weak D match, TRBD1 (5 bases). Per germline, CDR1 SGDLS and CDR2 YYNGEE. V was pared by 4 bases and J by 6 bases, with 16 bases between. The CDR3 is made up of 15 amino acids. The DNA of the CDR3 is TGTGCCAGCAGCCCGGGACTAGCGGGTGATGAAAAACTGTTTTTT. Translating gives CASSPGLAGDEKLFF.

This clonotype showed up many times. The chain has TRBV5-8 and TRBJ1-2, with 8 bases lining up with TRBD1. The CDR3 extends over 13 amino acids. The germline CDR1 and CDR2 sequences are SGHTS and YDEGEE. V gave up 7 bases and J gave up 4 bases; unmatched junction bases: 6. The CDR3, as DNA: TGTGCCAGCTTCTACAGGGGGGGCTATGGCTACACCTTC. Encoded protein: CASFYRGGYGYTF.

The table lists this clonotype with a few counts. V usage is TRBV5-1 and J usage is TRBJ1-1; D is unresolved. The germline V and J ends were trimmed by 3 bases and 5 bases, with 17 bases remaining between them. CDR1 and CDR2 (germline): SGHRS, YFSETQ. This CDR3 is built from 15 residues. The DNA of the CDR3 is TGCGCCAGCAGCTCGTTTGTTACGGGGTTGACTGAAGCTTTCTTT. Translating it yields CASSSFVTGLTEAFF. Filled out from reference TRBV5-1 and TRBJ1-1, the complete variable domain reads KAGVTQTPRYLIKTRGQQVTLSCSPISGHRSVSWYQQTPGQGLQFLFEYFSETQRNKGNFPGRFSGRQFSNSRSEMNVSTLELGDSALYLCASSSFVTGLTEAFFGQGTRLTVV.

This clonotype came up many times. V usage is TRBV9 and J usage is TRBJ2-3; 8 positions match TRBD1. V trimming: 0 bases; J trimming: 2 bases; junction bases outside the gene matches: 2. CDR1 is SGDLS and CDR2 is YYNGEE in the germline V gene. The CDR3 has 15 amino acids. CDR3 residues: CASSVEDRATDTQYF. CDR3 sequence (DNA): TGTGCCAGCAGCGTAGAGGACAGGGCCACAGATACGCAGTATTTT.